The 21 T cell receptor beta chains below all came from one sample that was sequenced in a study of cytomegalovirus exposure and HLA in healthy donors. It was with 60 Vbeta and 13 Jbeta primers that the PCR ran. Here immunoSEQ multiplex PCR was the method, and the copy in TCRdb shows in-frame clones only, minus some. The table for this sample gives roughly 51,000 clones. Sequenced input: PBMCs. The receptors here all came from a male donor in good health and CMV-seropositive.

This sequence joins TRBV9 and TRBJ2-7, with 12 bases matching TRBD1. The germline CDR1 and CDR2 sequences are SGDLS and YYNGEE. This CDR3 is built from 15 residues. Unmatched junction bases numbered 1, after V lost 3 bases and J lost 0 bases. The CDR3 bases are TGTGCCAGCAGCGGGGGACAGGGGGCCTCCTACGAGCAGTACTTC. Protein product: CASSGGQGASYEQYF.

V is TRBV4-1 and J is TRBJ2-1; D possibly corresponds to TRBD2 (6 bases). V lost 3 bases, J lost 8 bases, and 14 bases lay in between. Germline V gives CDR1 MGHRA, CDR2 YSYEKL. The CDR3 contains 14 residues. As DNA, the CDR3 is TGCGCCAGCAGCCATGAAGGACTAATTGATGAGCAGTTCTTC. Protein: CASSHEGLIDEQFF.

The genes are TRBV6-5 and TRBJ1-5; tentatively, D is TRBD1 (6 bases). The germline V gene encodes CDR1 MNHEY and CDR2 SVGAGI. The CDR3 is 14 amino acids. Between the trimmed V and J ends, which lost 10 bases and 0 bases, there was a span of 13 bases. CDR3 DNA: TGTGCCACCAAGGGGGGGAATAGCAATCAGCCCCAGCATTTT. As protein: CATKGGNSNQPQHF.

V gene TRBV28 combines with J gene TRBJ2-1; 9 nucleotides line up with TRBD2. Germline lookup yields CDR1 MDHEN and CDR2 SYDVKM. The V gene end was trimmed by 6 bases and the J gene end by 5 bases; junction bases not matched to a gene: 8. The length of the CDR3 is 15 residues. The CDR3 region is CASSLWTSEDNEQFF. In DNA, the CDR3 is TGTGCCAGCAGCCTCTGGACTAGCGAGGACAATGAGCAGTTCTTC.

J is TRBJ2-7 and V is TRBV4-3; D is possibly TRBD1 (5 bases). Trimming removed 2 bases at V and 0 bases at J, with 11 bases between. CDR3 length: 15 amino acids. Germline lookup yields CDR1 LGHNA and CDR2 YSLEER. The CDR3 here is CASSQRVDTSYEQYF. The CDR3 DNA follows: TGCGCCAGCAGCCAAAGGGTGGACACCTCCTACGAGCAGTACTTC.

The chain has TRBV5-1 and TRBJ2-1; D possibly corresponds to TRBD1 (6 bases). This CDR3 contains 16 residues. Germline V gene data show CDR1 as SGHRS and CDR2 as YFSETQ. Trimming took off 2 bases at V and 5 bases at J, with 17 bases between the two ends. The CDR3 DNA follows: TGCGCCAGCAGCTTTTTGGTACAGGGCGAGCACAATGAGCAGTTCTTC. This codes for CASSFLVQGEHNEQFF.

The chain has TRBV25-1 and TRBJ2-5; D call uncertain. The CDR3 runs to 14 residues. Per germline, CDR1 MGHDK and CDR2 SYGVNS. Between the trimmed V and J ends, which lost 3 bases and 4 bases, there was a span of 12 bases. CDR3 amino acids: CASSELGSRETQYF. CDR3 DNA sequence: TGTGCCAGCAGTGAGCTGGGCTCAAGAGAGACCCAGTACTTC.

The J gene is TRBJ2-1, the V gene TRBV4-1; weak D call: TRBD1 (7 bases). The germline V gene has CDR1 MGHRA and CDR2 YSYEKL. The CDR3 runs to 14 residues. Trimming removed 3 bases at V and 13 bases at J, with 19 bases between. CDR3 coding DNA: TGCGCCAGCAGCCATCCGGGACAGAGGGGGGTTCAGTTCTTC. Its translation is CASSHPGQRGVQFF.

This chain links TRBV4-2 with TRBJ1-3; weak D call: TRBD1 (5 bases). Germline V lookup: CDR1 LGHNA, CDR2 YNFKEQ. V was shortened by 3 bases and J by 3 bases, with 18 bases between the two germline ends. The CDR3 consists of 17 residues. CDR3: CASSQVGGGEYGNTIYF. The CDR3 coding sequence is TGTGCCAGCAGCCAGGTCGGCGGGGGGGAGTATGGAAACACCATATATTTT.

For the CDR3, the DNA is TGCGCCAGCAGCCAAAATCGCGGTAATGAAAAACTGTTTTTT. This gives the protein CASSQNRGNEKLFF. The chain employs TRBV4-3 and TRBJ1-4; D call uncertain. V was shortened by 2 bases and J by 4 bases, with 8 bases between the two germline ends. Germline V lookup: CDR1 LGHNA, CDR2 YSLEER. This CDR3 spans 14 amino acids.

V gene TRBV7-7 combines with J gene TRBJ2-1; the match to TRBD1 covers 8 bases. The CDR3 extends over 15 amino acids. In germline, CDR1 is SSHAT, CDR2 FNYEAQ (reference sequence). Unmatched junction bases numbered 12, after V lost 5 bases and J lost 9 bases. CDR3 residues: CASSPRTGLGVEQFF. The CDR3 region has the DNA TGTGCCAGCAGCCCTAGGACAGGGTTGGGGGTTGAGCAGTTCTTC.

The V and J genes are TRBV10-3 and TRBJ1-5; no firm D call. Germline CDR1 reads ENHRY; CDR2 reads SYGVKD. V lost 3 bases and J lost 4, with 10 bases in between. The CDR3 is 14 amino acids. The CDR3 DNA follows: TGTGCCATCAGTGACCCCAGAGGGAATCAGCCCCAGCATTTT. The encoded protein is CAISDPRGNQPQHF.

Concerning this clone itself: One end of the junction varies from germline; a read error may be responsible. This sequence joins TRBV7-9 and TRBJ2-7, with D perhaps TRBD1 (6 bases). The CDR3 contains 14 residues. Per germline, CDR1 SEHNR and CDR2 FQNEAQ (reference sequence). CDR3 sequence (DNA): TGTGTCAGCAGCTTTCTGGGCAGGGGCTACGAGCAGTACTTC. Translation: CVSSFLGRGYEQYF.

The chain joins TRBV5-1 to TRBJ1-2, with D uncertain. Germline assignment: CDR1 SGHRS and CDR2 YFSETQ. The CDR3 loop spans 14 amino acids. V lost 0 bases to trimming and J lost 2 bases, with 8 bases between them. The CDR3 sequence: CASSLAGSNYGYTF. The DNA for the CDR3 is TGCGCCAGCAGCTTGGCCGGTAGCAACTATGGCTACACCTTC. Full variable domain (remainder filled in from reference TRBV5-1 and TRBJ1-2): KAGVTQTPRYLIKTRGQQVTLSCSPISGHRSVSWYQQTPGQGLQFLFEYFSETQRNKGNFPGRFSGRQFSNSRSEMNVSTLELGDSALYLCASSLAGSNYGYTFGSGTRLTVV.

The chain is built from TRBV5-1 and TRBJ2-3; TRBD2 matches 7 bases. The germline V gene has CDR1 SGHRS and CDR2 YFSETQ. The V and J ends lost 3 bases and 2 bases, in that order; junction bases with no gene match: 9. The CDR3 totals 16 residues. The CDR3 DNA reads as TGCGCCAGCAGCTCCTTTGGACTAGAACACACAGATACGCAGTATTTT. Translated, it gives CASSSFGLEHTDTQYF.

This CDR3 reads CASGLVPDQPQHF. CDR3 nucleotide sequence: TGTGCTAGTGGTTTGGTACCGGATCAGCCCCAGCATTTT. The chain employs TRBV12-5 and TRBJ1-5; D ambiguous. V was clipped by 0 bases and J by 5 bases, with 5 bases between them. There are 13 residues in the CDR3. CDR1 and CDR2 from the germline V gene are LGHNT and FRNRAP.

The V gene is TRBV7-2, the J gene TRBJ2-1; D possibly corresponds to TRBD1 (5 bases). The V and J ends lost 5 bases and 9 bases respectively, with 17 bases between them. Germline assignment: CDR1 SGHTA and CDR2 FQGNSA. The CDR3 totals 14 residues. CDR3 sequence reads: CASSGKTELGEQFF. In DNA, the CDR3 is TGTGCCAGCAGCGGAAAGACAGAGCTCGGTGAGCAGTTCTTC.

The rearrangement uses TRBV4-3 and TRBJ2-5; 10 bases line up with TRBD1. The J call may be faulty, since TRBJ2-7 better matches the DNA end. CDR3 length: 15 residues. Germline V CDR1 and CDR2: LGHNA, YSLEER. DNA of the CDR3: TGCGCCAGCAGCCAAGAAGGGACAGGGGCCTACGAGCAGTACTTC. Encoded protein: CASSQEGTGAYEQYF.

The chain couples TRBV7-9 to TRBJ1-2, with D unclear. Trimming took 1 base from V and 5 from J, leaving 11 bases between them. Germline CDR1 SEHNR, CDR2 FQNEAQ (reference sequence). CDR3 length equals 14 residues. CDR3 protein: CASSLDAGSYGYTF. The CDR3 region has the DNA TGTGCCAGCAGCTTAGACGCAGGATCGTATGGCTACACCTTC.

This rearrangement joins TRBV4-1 to TRBJ2-3; TRBD2 matches 8 bases. The CDR3 is made up of 15 amino acids. Germline CDR1 is MGHRA and CDR2 is YSYEKL. The V segment lost 2 bases and the J segment 9 bases; nucleotides outside the gene matches: 10. This CDR3 is CASSQMGGGTRTQYF. CDR3 nucleotide sequence: TGCGCCAGCAGCCAAATGGGCGGGGGGACTCGAACGCAGTATTTT.

Note on this clone: At one of its ends the junction is not consistent with the germline gene, which may arise from a read error. The chain combines TRBV20-1 with TRBJ1-5; D call uncertain. Germline CDR1 DFQATT, CDR2 SNEGSKA (reference sequence). The CDR3 runs to 11 residues. The CDR3 bases are TGCAGTGCTAGAAACCCTCAGTCCCAGCATTTT. Translation gives CSARNPQSQHF.